This T cell receptor (beta chain) appears in the sequencing data of a study of blood T cells in healthy people across ages. Worth noting for this clonotype: Antigen specificity is unknown.

Study conclusions and caveats: Diversity figures based on one million T cells were deemed too low.

Per the germline V gene, CDR1 is SGDLS and CDR2 is YYNGEE. V was clipped by 0 bases and J by 4 bases, with 4 bases between them. CDR3 size: 12 residues. Total RNA was isolated from each sample in quantities of at least 5 micrograms. Then a second PCR, running about 6 to 11 cycles, was carried out with a sample-barcoded 5' primer and a J-beta primer mix. TCRdb re-called the 5' RACE reads through MiXCR, storing one row per CDR3 protein. The data contain over a million distinct CDR3 sequences, 40% to 50% of them singletons. What was sequenced was blood. This rearrangement joins TRBV9 to TRBJ2-5; D is undetermined. The sequence derives from a woman under 30 in good health. The CDR3 protein is CASSVEGETQYF. CDR3 nucleotide sequence: TGTGCCAGCAGCGTAGAAGGAGAGACCCAGTACTTC.